The T cell receptor (beta chain) under discussion was sequenced for a study of blood T cells in healthy people across ages. Regarding the study as a whole: A roughly linear fall in TCR beta diversity per million T cells was seen with increasing age.

Aged roughly 6 to 90, donors were systemically healthy Caucasians from Russia. Each sample yielded at least 7 million isolated PBMCs. V lost 3 bases to trimming and J lost 4 bases, with 15 bases between them. The CDR3 contains 15 residues. Germline CDR1 and CDR2: MNHEY and SMNVEV (reference sequence). Worth noting for this clonotype: Its antigen is not known.

Next came a second PCR, run for about 6 to 11 cycles, which used a sample-barcoded 5' primer along with a J-beta primer mix. Every single cDNA molecule received a tag from a template-switch adaptor with 12 random nucleotides. TCRdb re-called the 5' RACE reads with MiXCR, one entry per CDR3 protein. The profile covers hundreds of thousands of distinct CDR3 sequences, with 56% appearing a single time and around 25% taken by the ten largest. The chain combines TRBV27 with TRBJ1-1; D call uncertain. The sequencing sample was made of blood. The TCR was taken from a man between 40 and 49 years old in good health. The CDR3 region has the DNA TGTGCCAGCAGTTTGCAAAAGGTCGGCGGCACTGAAGCTTTCTTT. The encoded protein is CASSLQKVGGTEAFF.